This T cell receptor beta chain was captured in a study of shared clonotypes between healthy human individuals (dated by TCRdb to 2020 to 2021). A note on the overall study: The cohort comprised two women and a few men aged 18 to 49 years. To increase sequencing depth and limit assay-specific biases, different laboratories used diverse techniques to prepare libraries and sequence TCR repertoires. To estimate repertoire size and how much clonotypes are shared between individuals, the study performed deep sequencing of blood TCR repertoires from roughly five healthy adults. Between about 0.85 and 9.5 billion PBMCs per donor were obtained by leukapheresis. For each donor, three plates each were used for CD4 naive and CD4 memory, two plates were used for CD8 naive, and one plate was used for CD8 memory. Here is what the overall study found, with its caveats: Sampling was limited to blood, and TCR repertoires in tissue likely differ from TCR repertoires in blood. Incomplete sequencing was indicated by rarefaction of sorted-subset datasets, despite the large sequencing depth. Pairwise subsampling led to the expectation that sequencing depth would affect the degree of clonotype sharing among donors. Because the study included only a small number of donors, the genetic and exposure-history diversity represented was limited. Larger estimated clonotype richness was generally found for naive subsets than for memory subsets. Sharing across four donors was observed for around 5% of naive CD4, 3% to 3.5% of naive CD8, around 2.5% of memory CD4, and roughly 0.4% of memory CD8 clonotypes. Clonotypes shared by all four sorted-subset donors showed higher generation probabilities than non-shared clonotypes.

CD8 naive samples were CD45RO-negative cells positively selected for CCR7, giving a CD45RA+CCR7+ population that excluded TemRA cells. The donors were healthy, HIV-negative adults with no recently reported acute infections or vaccinations. Every donor was a Caucasian adult living in Nashville, Tennessee, USA. Blood was obtained by leukapheresis, after which PBMCs were separated by Ficoll-Histopaque density gradient centrifugation and cryopreserved in liquid nitrogen vapor phase. Analytical flow cytometry was used to check the purity and quantity of each magnetically sorted T cell population. Genomic DNA was isolated from each sorted fraction and quantified by UV absorbance on a Nanodrop 2000c. As regards this clone: Its antigen is unknown. No base quality information exists; no much larger clone differs at one position. Additional DNA sequences in this sample encode the identical CDR3.

Using the deep immunoSEQ assay, TCR CDR3 regions were amplified from genomic DNA by multiplex PCR. Extracted genomic DNA from each cell subset was spread evenly across all wells of several immunoSEQ 96-well plates, with each plate serving as a replicate. Each replicate PCR for sorted subsets received roughly 0.2 ug genomic DNA, equal to roughly 30,000 T cell genomes. Purified libraries were measured with a Qubit 3.0 fluorometer, size-checked on a Bioanalyzer 2100, and measured again with the KAPA Library Quantification kit. Every immunoSEQ 96-well plate was sequenced on a dedicated single-read 150-cycle Illumina NextSeq 550 flow cell. Per the source publication's procedure: Because the immunoSEQ output included only junctional sequences and no quality scores, the filtering could not be the same as the filtering used for full-length reads. To assign V/J genes and CDR3, sequences were annotated against IMGT germline references using PyIR, a Python wrapper for IgBLAST v1.9. Any read was removed if the V/J assignment was weak (E-value above 1e-6), the CDR3 was missing, or the read contained stop codons, out-of-frame junctions, or ambiguous translated residues. V3J clonotypes were defined as sequences sharing an identical inferred V gene, J gene, and CDR3 amino acid sequence. Percentage overlap between repertoires was calculated by dividing the number of shared unique clonotypes by the size of the smaller repertoire. RTK rarefaction, the Chao1 estimator, and Recon v2.1 estimates of unobserved clonotypes were used to assess repertoire richness. Generation probabilities for all TCRbeta clonotypes obtained by the gDNA method from four donors were computed using OLGA. TCRdb retrieved this table from immuneACCESS and kept in-frame rearrangements only. Not all clones are present; in checked studies, unresolved V genes account for under half, and no reason is known for the remainder. For V, J and clone size, that table is used; D and trimming come from the DNA. This sample comprises some 2,000,000 clones, about 95% of them detected only once. About 1.1% of the sample rests with the top ten.

The source is a man younger than 35 in good health. The sequenced material came from naive CD8+ T cells sorted from blood. Interpreted using the paper, the cell subset or site label stands for: CD45RA+CCR7+.

Here is the DNA: TGTGCCAGCAGTCAATACAATGAGCAGTTCTTC. Translated, it reads CASSQYNEQFF. This receptor chain uses TRBV27 and TRBJ2-1, with the D gene not clear enough to name. There are 11 amino acids in the CDR3, from cysteine to phenylalanine inclusive. Of all the DNA, just the CDR3 is kept, 33 bases in frame from base 1. According to the germline V gene (reference sequence), CDR1 reads MNHEY and CDR2 reads SMNVEV. V lost 5 bases and J lost 4 bases; the stretch between them is 3 bases long.